This T cell receptor (beta chain) derives from a study of CD8 T cells in ankylosing spondylitis. Quantitative 5'-RACE was performed with molecular barcodes, and it yielded the TCR beta libraries. TCRdb re-derived calls from the 5' RACE reads in MiXCR, one entry per CDR3 protein. Of 150,000 to 200,000 distinct CDR3 sequences listed, under 35% are singletons. The CDR3 is 14 residues long. Trimming pared 5 bases from V and 1 base from J, leaving 11 bases between. CDR1 and CDR2 from the germline V gene are MNHNS and SASEGT. The sequencing sample was made of synovial fluid, either unsorted or a sorted T cell fraction (not recorded which). This chain joins TRBV6-1 and TRBJ2-5; D is perhaps TRBD1 (6 bases). The TCR originated in a male donor with ankylosing spondylitis. The CDR3 DNA is TGTGCCAGCAGTCGACAGGATTCCCAAGAGACCCAGTACTTC. This encodes CASSRQDSQETQYF.